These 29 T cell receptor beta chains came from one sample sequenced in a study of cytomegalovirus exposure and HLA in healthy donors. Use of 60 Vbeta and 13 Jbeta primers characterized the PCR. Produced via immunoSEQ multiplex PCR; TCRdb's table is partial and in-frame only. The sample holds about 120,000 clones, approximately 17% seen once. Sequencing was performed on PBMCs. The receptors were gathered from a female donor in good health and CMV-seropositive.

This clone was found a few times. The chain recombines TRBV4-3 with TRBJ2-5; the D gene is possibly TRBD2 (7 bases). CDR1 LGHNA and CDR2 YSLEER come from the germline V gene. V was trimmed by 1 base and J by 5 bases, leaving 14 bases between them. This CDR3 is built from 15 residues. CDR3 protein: CASSQAWGGAETQYF. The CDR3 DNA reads TGCGCCAGCAGCCAAGCCTGGGGGGGGGCGGAGACCCAGTACTTC.

The CDR3 DNA reads TGTGCCAGTAGTATTAACAGGGCGAACACTGAAGCTTTCTTT. This encodes CASSINRANTEAFF. The chain recombines TRBV19 with TRBJ1-1; TRBD1 is a possible D gene (6 bases). V dropped 3 bases and J dropped 1 base, with 9 bases sitting between them. The germline V gene encodes CDR1 LNHDA and CDR2 SQIVND (reference sequence). The CDR3 consists of 14 residues.

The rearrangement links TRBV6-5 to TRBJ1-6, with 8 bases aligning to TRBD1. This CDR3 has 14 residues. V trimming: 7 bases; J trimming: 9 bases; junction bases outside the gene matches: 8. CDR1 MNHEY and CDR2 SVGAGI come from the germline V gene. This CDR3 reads CASNSQGARSPLHF. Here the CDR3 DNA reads TGTGCCAGCAACTCTCAGGGGGCGCGTTCACCCCTCCACTTT.

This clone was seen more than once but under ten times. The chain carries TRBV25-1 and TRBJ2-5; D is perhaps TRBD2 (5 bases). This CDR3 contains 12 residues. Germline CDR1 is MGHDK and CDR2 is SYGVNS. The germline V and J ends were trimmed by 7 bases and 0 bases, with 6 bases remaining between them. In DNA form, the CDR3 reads TGTGCCAGCAAGGACTACCAAGAGACCCAGTACTTC. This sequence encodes CASKDYQETQYF.

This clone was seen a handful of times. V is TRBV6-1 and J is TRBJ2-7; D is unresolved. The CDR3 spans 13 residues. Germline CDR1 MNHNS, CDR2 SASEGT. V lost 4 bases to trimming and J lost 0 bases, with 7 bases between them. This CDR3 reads CASSGQDSYEQYF. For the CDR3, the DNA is TGTGCCAGCAGTGGGCAGGACTCCTACGAGCAGTACTTC.

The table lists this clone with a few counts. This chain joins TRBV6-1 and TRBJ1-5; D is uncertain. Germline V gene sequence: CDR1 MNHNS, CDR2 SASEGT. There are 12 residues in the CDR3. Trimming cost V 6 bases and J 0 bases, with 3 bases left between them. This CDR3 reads CASSHSNQPQHF. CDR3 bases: TGTGCCAGCAGCCATAGCAATCAGCCCCAGCATTTT.

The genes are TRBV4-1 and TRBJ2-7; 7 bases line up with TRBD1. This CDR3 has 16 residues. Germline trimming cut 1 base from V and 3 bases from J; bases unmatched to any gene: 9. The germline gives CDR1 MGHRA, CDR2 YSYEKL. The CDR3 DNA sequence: TGCGCCAGCAGCCAAGCTAGGGGGACAGCCGTCTACGAGCAGTACTTC. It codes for CASSQARGTAVYEQYF.

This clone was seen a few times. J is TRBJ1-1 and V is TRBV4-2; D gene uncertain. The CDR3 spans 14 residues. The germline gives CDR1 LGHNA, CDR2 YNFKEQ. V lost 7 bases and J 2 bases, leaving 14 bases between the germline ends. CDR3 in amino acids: CASKRRTLNTEAFF. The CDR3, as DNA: TGTGCCAGCAAGCGTCGAACCTTAAACACTGAAGCTTTCTTT.

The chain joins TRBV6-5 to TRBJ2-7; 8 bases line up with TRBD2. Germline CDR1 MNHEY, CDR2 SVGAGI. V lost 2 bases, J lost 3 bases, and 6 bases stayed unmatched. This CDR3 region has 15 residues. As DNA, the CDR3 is TGTGCCAGCAGTTACCGGGGGGGGTTGGGCTACGAGCAGTACTTC. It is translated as CASSYRGGLGYEQYF.

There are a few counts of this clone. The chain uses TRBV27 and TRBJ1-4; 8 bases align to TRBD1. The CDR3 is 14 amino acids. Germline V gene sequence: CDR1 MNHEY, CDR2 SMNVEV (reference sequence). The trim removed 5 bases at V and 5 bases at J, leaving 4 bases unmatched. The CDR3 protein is CASSSTGGNEKLFF. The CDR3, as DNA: TGTGCCAGCAGTAGCACAGGGGGGAATGAAAAACTGTTTTTT.

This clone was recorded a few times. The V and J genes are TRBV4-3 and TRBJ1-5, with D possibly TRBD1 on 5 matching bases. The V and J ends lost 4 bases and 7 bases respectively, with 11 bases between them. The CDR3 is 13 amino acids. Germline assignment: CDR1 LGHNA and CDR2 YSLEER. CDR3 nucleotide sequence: TGCGCCAGCAGCCCCCAGGGAGGGCAGCCCCAGCATTTT. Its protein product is CASSPQGGQPQHF.

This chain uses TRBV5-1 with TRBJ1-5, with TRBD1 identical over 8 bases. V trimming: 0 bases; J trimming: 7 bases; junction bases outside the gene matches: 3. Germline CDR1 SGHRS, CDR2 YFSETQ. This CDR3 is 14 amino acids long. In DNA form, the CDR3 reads TGCGCCAGCAGCTTGGCAGGGGGCATGCAGCCCCAGCATTTT. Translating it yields CASSLAGGMQPQHF. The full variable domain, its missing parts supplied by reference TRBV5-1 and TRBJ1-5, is KAGVTQTPRYLIKTRGQQVTLSCSPISGHRSVSWYQQTPGQGLQFLFEYFSETQRNKGNFPGRFSGRQFSNSRSEMNVSTLELGDSALYLCASSLAGGMQPQHFGDGTRLSIL.

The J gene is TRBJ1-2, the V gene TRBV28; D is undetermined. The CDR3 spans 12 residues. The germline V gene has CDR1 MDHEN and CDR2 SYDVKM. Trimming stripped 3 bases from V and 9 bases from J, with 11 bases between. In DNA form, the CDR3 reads TGTGCCAGCAGTTTTTCGGGGAGGAGCTACACCTTC. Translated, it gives CASSFSGRSYTF.

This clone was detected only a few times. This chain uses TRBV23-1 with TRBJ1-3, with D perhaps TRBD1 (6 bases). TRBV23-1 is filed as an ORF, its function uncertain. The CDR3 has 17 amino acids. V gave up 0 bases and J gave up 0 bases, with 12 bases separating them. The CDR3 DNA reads TGCGCCAGCAGTCAATCGTGGACAGAGTACTCTGGAAACACCATATATTTT. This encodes CASSQSWTEYSGNTIYF.

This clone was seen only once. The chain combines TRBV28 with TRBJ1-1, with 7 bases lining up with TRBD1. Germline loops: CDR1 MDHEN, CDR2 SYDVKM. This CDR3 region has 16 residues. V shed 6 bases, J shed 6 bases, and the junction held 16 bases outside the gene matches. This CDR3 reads CASRFGLQGMGAEAFF. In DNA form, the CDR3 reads TGTGCCAGCAGGTTTGGACTACAGGGGATGGGGGCTGAAGCTTTCTTT. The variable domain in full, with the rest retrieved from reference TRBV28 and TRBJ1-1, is DVKVTQSSRYLVKRTGEKVFLECVQDMDHENMFWYRQDPGLGLRLIYFSYDVKMKEKGDIPEGYSVSREKKERFSLILESASTNQTSMYLCASRFGLQGMGAEAFFGQGTRLTVV.

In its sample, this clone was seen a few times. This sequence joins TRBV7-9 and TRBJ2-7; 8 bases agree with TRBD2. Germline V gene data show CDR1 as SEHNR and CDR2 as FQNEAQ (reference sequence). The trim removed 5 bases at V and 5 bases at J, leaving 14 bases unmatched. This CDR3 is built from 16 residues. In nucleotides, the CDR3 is TGTGCCAGCAGCCAGAGGCTGGCGGGAGGCCAGGACGAGCAGTACTTC. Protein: CASSQRLAGGQDEQYF.

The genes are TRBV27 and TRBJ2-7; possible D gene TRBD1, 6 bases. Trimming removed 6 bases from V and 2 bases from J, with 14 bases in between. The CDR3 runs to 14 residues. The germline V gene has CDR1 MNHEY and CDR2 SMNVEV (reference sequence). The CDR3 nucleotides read TGTGCCAGCAGCCCCGGGACAAAAACCTACGAGCAGTACTTC. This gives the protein CASSPGTKTYEQYF.

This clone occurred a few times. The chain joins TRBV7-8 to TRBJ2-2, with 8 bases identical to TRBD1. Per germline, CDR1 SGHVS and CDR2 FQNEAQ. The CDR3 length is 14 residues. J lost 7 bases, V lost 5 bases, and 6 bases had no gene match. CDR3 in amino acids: CASSHEQGDGELFF. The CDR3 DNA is TGTGCCAGCAGCCATGAACAGGGGGACGGGGAGCTGTTTTTT.

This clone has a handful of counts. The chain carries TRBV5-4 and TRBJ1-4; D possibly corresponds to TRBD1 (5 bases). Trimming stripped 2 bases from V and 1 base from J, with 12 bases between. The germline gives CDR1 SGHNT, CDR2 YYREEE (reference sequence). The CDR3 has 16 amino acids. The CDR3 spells CASSLQPGLTNEKLFF. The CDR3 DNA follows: TGTGCCAGCAGCTTACAGCCAGGGTTAACTAATGAAAAACTGTTTTTT. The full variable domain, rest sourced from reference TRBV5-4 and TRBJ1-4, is ETGVTQSPTHLIKTRGQQVTLRCSSQSGHNTVSWYQQALGQGPQFIFQYYREEENGRGNFPPRFSGLQFPNYSSELNVNALELDDSALYLCASSLQPGLTNEKLFFGSGTQLSVL.

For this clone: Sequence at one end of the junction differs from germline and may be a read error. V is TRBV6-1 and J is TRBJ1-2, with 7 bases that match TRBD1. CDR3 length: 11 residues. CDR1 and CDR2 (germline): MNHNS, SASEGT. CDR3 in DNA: TGTGCCGGCAGACAGGGCGGGGGCTACACCTTC. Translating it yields CAGRQGGGYTF.

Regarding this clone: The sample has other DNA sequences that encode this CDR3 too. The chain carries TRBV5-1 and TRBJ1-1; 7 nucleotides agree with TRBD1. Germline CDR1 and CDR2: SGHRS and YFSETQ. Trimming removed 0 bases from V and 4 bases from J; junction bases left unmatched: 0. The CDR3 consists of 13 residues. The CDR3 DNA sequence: TGCGCCAGCAGCTTGGACAGGGGCACTGAAGCTTTCTTT. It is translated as CASSLDRGTEAFF.

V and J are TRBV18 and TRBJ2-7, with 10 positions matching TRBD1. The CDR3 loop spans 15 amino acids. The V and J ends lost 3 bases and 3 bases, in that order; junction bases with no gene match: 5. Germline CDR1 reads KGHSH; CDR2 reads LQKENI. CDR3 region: CASSPGQGTVYEQYF. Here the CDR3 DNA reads TGTGCCAGCTCACCGGGACAGGGGACAGTCTACGAGCAGTACTTC.

The CDR3 DNA is TGTGCCTGGAGTGTACTTCTCAGGACAGGCGGCTACACCTTC. Protein: CAWSVLLRTGGYTF. The V and J genes are TRBV30 and TRBJ1-2; the match to TRBD1 covers 7 bases. Germline trimming cut 0 bases from V and 8 bases from J; bases unmatched to any gene: 9. Germline V gene sequence: CDR1 GTSNPN, CDR2 SVGIG (reference sequence). The CDR3 extends over 14 amino acids. The full variable domain, rest sourced from reference TRBV30 and TRBJ1-2, is SQTIHQWPATLVQPVGSPLSLECTVEGTSNPNLYWYRQAAGRGLQLLFYSVGIGQISSEVPQNLSASRPQDRQFILSSKKLLLSDSGFYLCAWSVLLRTGGYTFGSGTRLTVV.

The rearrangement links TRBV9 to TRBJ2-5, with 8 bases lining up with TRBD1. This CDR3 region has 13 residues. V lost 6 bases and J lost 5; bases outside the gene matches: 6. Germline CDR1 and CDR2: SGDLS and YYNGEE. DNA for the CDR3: TGTGCCAGCAACGGACAGGGTGGGGAGACCCAGTACTTC. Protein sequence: CASNGQGGETQYF.

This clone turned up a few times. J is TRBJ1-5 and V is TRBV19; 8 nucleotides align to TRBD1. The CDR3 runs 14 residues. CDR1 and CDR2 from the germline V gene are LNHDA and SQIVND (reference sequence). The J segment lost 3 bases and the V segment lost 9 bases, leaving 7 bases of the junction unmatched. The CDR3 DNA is TGTGCCAGGGGACAGGACAGACCCAATCAGCCCCAGCATTTT. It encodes CARGQDRPNQPQHF.

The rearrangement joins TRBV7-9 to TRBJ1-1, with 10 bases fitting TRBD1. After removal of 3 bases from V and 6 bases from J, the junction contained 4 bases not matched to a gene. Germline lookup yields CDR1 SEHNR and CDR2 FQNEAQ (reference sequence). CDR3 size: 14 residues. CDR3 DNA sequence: TGTGCCAGCAGCTTTCGGACAGGGGGATCTGAAGCTTTCTTT. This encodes CASSFRTGGSEAFF.

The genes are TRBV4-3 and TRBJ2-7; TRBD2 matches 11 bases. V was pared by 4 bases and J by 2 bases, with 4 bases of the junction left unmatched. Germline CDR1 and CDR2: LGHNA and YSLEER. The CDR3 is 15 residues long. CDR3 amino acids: CASSRGTSGAYEQYF. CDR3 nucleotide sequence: TGCGCCAGCAGCCGAGGGACTAGCGGTGCCTACGAGCAGTACTTC.

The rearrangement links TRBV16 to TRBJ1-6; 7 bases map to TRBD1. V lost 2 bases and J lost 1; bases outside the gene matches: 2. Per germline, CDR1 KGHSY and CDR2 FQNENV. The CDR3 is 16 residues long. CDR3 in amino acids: CASSQRGPSYNSPLHF. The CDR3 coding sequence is TGTGCCAGCAGCCAAAGGGGGCCATCCTATAATTCACCCCTCCACTTT.

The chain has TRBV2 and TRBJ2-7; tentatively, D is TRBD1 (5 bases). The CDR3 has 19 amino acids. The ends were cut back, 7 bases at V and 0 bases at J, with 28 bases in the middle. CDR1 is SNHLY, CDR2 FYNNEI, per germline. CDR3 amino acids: CASKGPTGRGDRSSYEQYF. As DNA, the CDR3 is TGTGCCAGCAAGGGTCCAACAGGACGCGGTGACAGAAGCTCCTACGAGCAGTACTTC.